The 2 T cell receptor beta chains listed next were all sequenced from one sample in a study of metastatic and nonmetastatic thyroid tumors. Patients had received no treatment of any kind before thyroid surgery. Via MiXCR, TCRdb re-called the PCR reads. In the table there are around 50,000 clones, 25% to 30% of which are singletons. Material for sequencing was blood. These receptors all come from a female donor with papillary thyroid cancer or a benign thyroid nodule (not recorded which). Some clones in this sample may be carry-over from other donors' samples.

Written as DNA, the CDR3 is TGTGCCAGCGGGGGGACGGTGAACACTGAAGCTTTCTTT. This translates into CASGGTVNTEAFF. This chain joins TRBV6-1 and TRBJ1-1; D is perhaps TRBD1 (5 bases). The CDR3 consists of 13 residues. CDR1 and CDR2 from the germline V gene are MNHNS and SASEGT. Trimming stripped 8 bases from V and 0 bases from J, with 10 bases between.

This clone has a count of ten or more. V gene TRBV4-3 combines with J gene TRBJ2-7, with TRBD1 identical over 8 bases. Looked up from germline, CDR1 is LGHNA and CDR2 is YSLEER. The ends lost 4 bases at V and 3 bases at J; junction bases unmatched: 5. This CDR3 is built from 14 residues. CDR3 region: CASSPGQGDYEQYF. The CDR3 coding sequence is TGCGCCAGCAGCCCTGGACAGGGAGACTACGAGCAGTACTTC.